This TCR beta chain is drawn from a study of tumor-infiltrating lymphocytes in primary liver carcinoma. The CDR3 length is 17 residues. Losses at the gene ends were 6 bases for V and 2 bases for J; bases not matched to a gene: 11. Germline V gene sequence: CDR1 MNHEY, CDR2 SVGAGI. The tissue used was unsorted bulk material of about 19-34 mg. RNA and DNA were co-extracted from it with the AllPrep DNA/RNA mini kit. There were only treatment-naive patients, all with chronic HBV infection. From 450 to 550 ng total RNA, TCR beta cDNA was generated with a primer in the constant region. Library construction for TCR beta comprised three nested multiplex PCR rounds performed with slightly modified ARM-PCR. Each of the first two PCR rounds ran approximately 11 cycles with TRBV1-TRBV30 forward and C-beta reverse primers. TCRdb reanalysed the multiplex PCR reads using MiXCR and keeps one entry per CDR3 protein. The table records about 22,000 distinct CDR3 sequences, approximately 80% of them present only once.

Sequenced: liver tumor tissue from sampling region 2. Regarding subset: tumor region T2, inferior pole. This TCR was recovered from a woman in her 30s with primary liver carcinoma and hepatitis B virus infection. The chain links TRBV6-5 to TRBJ2-7; 12 bases align to TRBD2. The CDR3 DNA reads as TGTGCCAGCAGCATCGCCGGGACTAGCGGGTGCCCCTACGAGCAGTACTTC. Its protein is CASSIAGTSGCPYEQYF.